The entry below gives a single T cell receptor beta chain sequence along with its context. Its antigen is unidentified. This sample is part of a study of cytomegalovirus exposure and HLA in healthy donors. Study as a whole: The 500 to 750 first-cohort repertoires and the 130 or so validation repertoires shared the same platform, a later analysis reported.

Points from the study as a whole: According to a subsequent analysis, TCR clusters identified in the first cohort showed a tendency to co-occur across the 100 to 150 validation repertoires. The study recorded 150 to 200 TCR beta chains that were cytomegalovirus-associated. In vitro confirmation showed three CMV-associated chains to be CMV antigen specific.

Only in-frame clones appear in the TCRdb table, and some are missing; sequencing was by immunoSEQ multiplex PCR. Counted here are 150,000 to 180,000 clones, 80% to 90% occurring once; the ten biggest clones make up about 22%. The clonotype was recovered from a young man in good health and CMV-seropositive. The sequencing sample was made of PBMCs.

The chain's CDR3 is CASSLTGQSYNEQFF. CDR3 DNA sequence: TGTGCCAGTAGCTTGACAGGTCAGTCCTACAATGAGCAGTTCTTC. This chain uses TRBV19 with TRBJ2-1; tentatively, D is TRBD1 (6 bases). In germline, CDR1 is LNHDA, CDR2 SQIVND (reference sequence). The CDR3 consists of 15 residues. Between the trimmed V and J ends, which lost 6 bases and 1 base, there was a span of 13 bases.